This T cell receptor beta chain derives from a study of control samples from healthy donors and cancer patients. Data came from immunoSEQ multiplex PCR; TCRdb stores just in-frame clones and leaves some out. The profile covers 20,000 to 30,000 clones, with approximately 90% appearing a single time and over 10% taken by the ten largest. CDR1 and CDR2 (germline): SGHRS, YFSETQ. V lost 4 bases and J lost 7, with 17 bases in between. This CDR3 contains 14 residues. Sequencing input: PBMCs. The rearrangement uses TRBV5-1 and TRBJ1-2, with a possible D match to TRBD1 (6 bases). The sequence was collected from a man aged 50-59 years with lung cancer. CDR3 protein: CASSQQPGQSGYTF. CDR3 DNA: TGCGCCAGCAGCCAACAGCCCGGACAGTCTGGCTACACCTTC. The entire variable domain, with the rest obtained from reference TRBV5-1 and TRBJ1-2, is as follows: KAGVTQTPRYLIKTRGQQVTLSCSPISGHRSVSWYQQTPGQGLQFLFEYFSETQRNKGNFPGRFSGRQFSNSRSEMNVSTLELGDSALYLCASSQQPGQSGYTFGSGTRLTVV.